This TCR beta chain was found in a study of graft-versus-host responses after intestinal transplantation. Clones were read by immunoSEQ multiplex PCR, and TCRdb kept only the in-frame ones, dropping some. The sample has under 15,000 clones; approximately 94% are singletons. CDR3 length: 17 residues. V was pared by 4 bases and J by 0 bases, with 6 bases of the junction left unmatched. CDR1 is MNHNS, CDR2 SASEGT, per germline. The chain employs TRBV6-1 and TRBJ1-2; TRBD1 aligns across 12 bases. This sample comprised PBMCs, obtained approximately 960 days after intestinal transplantation. The clonotype was recovered from a human patient who received an intestinal transplant, so some T cells may come from the graft donor. The CDR3: CASSVGTGGLANYGYTF. The CDR3 DNA sequence: TGTGCCAGCAGTGTCGGGACAGGGGGCCTGGCTAACTATGGCTACACCTTC.